The source of this T cell receptor (beta chain) is a study of patients and donors after allogeneic stem cell transplantation (dated by TCRdb to 2018 to 2020). CDR1 MNHEY and CDR2 SVGAGI were looked up in the germline V gene. There are 15 amino acids in the CDR3, from cysteine to phenylalanine inclusive. The CDR3 DNA has 45 bases and is translated from base 1. The junction shows trimming of 4 bases on V and 6 bases on J, and the gene matches do not reach 5 bases of it. Concerning this clonotype: Which antigen it targets is not known. One base away there is no much larger clone; base qualities are not given.

Libraries were constructed by RT-PCR. The sample was run on a NextSeq 550. TCRdb reprocessed the public reads (quality trimming at Q25 with fastp, clone calling with MiXCR) and kept in-frame beta chains. Rows with a matching CDR3 protein are joined into one entry that keeps the most common DNA and genes. This sample has roughly 250,000 distinct CDR3 sequences in its table, and roughly 13% of those were observed once. The ten most abundant clones make up approximately 10% of the sample. This clonotype was obtained from a human donor who was either an allogeneic HSCT recipient or a stem cell or donor lymphocyte infusion donor (not recorded which). It is not recorded whose cells these are; they may come from a transplant donor. The sequenced sample was blood, either unsorted or a sorted T cell fraction (not recorded which). The receptor chain draws on TRBV6-5 and TRBJ1-6, with 8 central nucleotides matching TRBD1. The CDR3 loop reads CASSSSGQVNSPLHF. The DNA reads TGTGCCAGCAGTTCGTCGGGACAGGTTAATTCACCCCTCCACTTT.